Sequencing of this T cell receptor beta chain was carried out in a study of vaccination and CD4 T cells after COVID-19. Overall study context: Overlapping peptides of the spike proteins of SARS-CoV-2, HCoV-NL63, HCoV-OC43 and HCoV-229E were used for cell stimulation. Study-level results: Among reactive clones from convalescent patients, a median 86.3% appeared only post-vaccination.

Details on this clonotype: Its antigen is unknown.

Cultured CD4+ T-cell DNA underwent Oncomine TCR Beta short-read sequencing. CD4+ T cells were cultured, and genomic DNA was extracted from them. TCRdb re-called the PCR reads with MiXCR, one entry per CDR3 protein. The sample includes roughly 15,000 distinct CDR3 sequences, 60% to 75% of them seen just once. Treatment: approximately nine-day PBMC culture with coronavirus spike peptide pools or control peptides (ViraFEST assay). Material: CD4+ T cells from blood, cultured in vitro. This receptor was obtained from a human donor who had recovered from COVID-19.

In DNA form, the CDR3 reads TGTGCCTGCTCGACTAGCGCCACGGAGACCCAGTACTTC. Its translation is CACSTSATETQYF. The chain uses TRBV30 and TRBJ2-5; 8 positions match TRBD2. CDR1 and CDR2 from the germline V gene are GTSNPN and SVGIG (reference sequence). V was clipped by 6 bases and J by 5 bases; unmatched bases: 8. CDR3 length equals 13 residues.